The clone carrying this T cell receptor (beta chain) was seen repeatedly, ten times or more. Its antigen is currently unknown. Individual cDNA molecules received unique molecular identifiers. One entry per CDR3 protein results from TCRdb running MiXCR on the 5' RACE reads. The table has about 27,000 distinct CDR3 sequences, about 5% seen once. The entry originates in a study of early T cells in non-severe SARS-CoV-2 infection. In the study overall: Sequenced material consisted of bulk RNA (from unsorted whole blood), and chains were unpaired.

Study outcomes and limitations: The matching step, a VDJdb search, favored anti-spike CD8 responses and missed private and CD4 specificities.

CDR3 length: 12 residues. Deletions cut 7 bases from V and 0 bases from J, with 8 bases between. Germline V gene data show CDR1 as DFQATT and CDR2 as SNEGSKA (reference sequence). The source material was whole blood. This sequence originates from an adult who was a healthcare worker with PCR-confirmed SARS-CoV-2 infection or an uninfected control (not recorded which). This sequence joins TRBV20-1 and TRBJ2-3; unclear D gene. Here the CDR3 reads CSGRLSTDTQYF. The CDR3 DNA is TGCAGTGGCAGACTTAGCACAGATACGCAGTATTTT.